This T cell receptor beta chain was found in a study of glioma-infiltrating T cells after dendritic cell vaccination. Whole-study context: Dendritic cell vaccination trial patients had either newly diagnosed or recurrent glioblastoma. Broader study findings: The cohort had few patients with full blood and tumor sets.

The V end lost 10 bases, the J end lost 4 bases, and 19 bases lay between the germline ends. CDR3 length equals 14 residues. Germline V CDR1 and CDR2: SNHLY, FYNNEI. Clones were read by immunoSEQ multiplex PCR, and TCRdb kept only the in-frame ones, dropping some. The sample includes fewer than 65,000 clones, about nine tenths seen only once; the top ten take around 5%. The time point denotes: after dendritic cell vaccination, including at tumor progression/relapse. PBMC were collected before vaccination, two weeks after the third vaccination, and at progression. In this sample, this clone turned up once. The antigen is unknown.

The sequence derives from a human donor with glioblastoma. This chain joins TRBV2 and TRBJ2-5, with D possibly TRBD2 on 5 matching bases. Sequences were derived from blood, sampled after dendritic cell vaccination. The CDR3 coding sequence is TGTGCCACCCAACCGGGAACCAAAGGAGAGACCCAGTACTTC. Amino acid sequence: CATQPGTKGETQYF. The whole variable domain, remainder taken from reference TRBV2 and TRBJ2-5, is EPEVTQTPSHQVTQMGQEVILRCVPISNHLYFYWYRQILGQKVEFLVSFYNNEISEKSEIFDDQFSVERPDGSNFTLKIRSTKLEDSAMYFCATQPGTKGETQYFGPGTRLLVL.